Presented here are 7 T cell receptor beta chains from one specimen sequenced in a study of chemoradiotherapy in HPV16-positive cancers. TCRdb's table, derived via immunoSEQ multiplex PCR, lists solely in-frame clones and lacks some. The table lists approximately 14,000 clones, roughly 73% of them singletons. This specimen was collected from a patient who underwent chemoradiotherapy. The source of these receptors is a human donor with HPV-associated anogenital cancer.

This chain connects TRBV7-9 to TRBJ2-5; TRBD1 matches 11 bases. The CDR3 consists of 14 residues. Trimming took 3 bases from V and 4 from J; bases not matched to a gene: 1. The germline gives CDR1 SEHNR, CDR2 FQNEAQ (reference sequence). The CDR3 here is CASSLGQGVETQYF. The CDR3 DNA reads TGTGCCAGCAGCTTGGGACAGGGGGTAGAGACCCAGTACTTC.

This chain uses TRBV5-1 with TRBJ2-6, with 11 bases aligning to TRBD1. V trimming: 5 bases; J trimming: 3 bases; junction bases outside the gene matches: 1. Germline-derived CDR1 and CDR2 are SGHRS and YFSETQ. The CDR3 contains 15 residues. The CDR3 is CASRGQGVGANVLTF. The CDR3 region has the DNA TGCGCCAGCAGGGGACAGGGGGTTGGGGCCAACGTCCTGACTTTC. Drawing the rest from reference TRBV5-1 and TRBJ2-6, the complete variable domain is KAGVTQTPRYLIKTRGQQVTLSCSPISGHRSVSWYQQTPGQGLQFLFEYFSETQRNKGNFPGRFSGRQFSNSRSEMNVSTLELGDSALYLCASRGQGVGANVLTFGAGSRLTVL.

The V gene is TRBV9, the J gene TRBJ2-1; 11 bases align to TRBD2. Germline loops: CDR1 SGDLS, CDR2 YYNGEE. Unmatched junction bases numbered 9, after V lost 3 bases and J lost 13 bases. The CDR3 runs to 14 residues. CDR3: CASSAGTSGLSQFF. The CDR3 nucleotides are TGTGCCAGCAGCGCAGGGACTAGCGGTCTCTCCCAGTTCTTC.

The CDR3 DNA follows: TGTGCCAGCAGCCGACGGGACGGTAGCACAGATACGCAGTATTTT. Encoded protein: CASSRRDGSTDTQYF. This chain connects TRBV4-2 to TRBJ2-3; D may match TRBD1 or TRBD2 (5 bases each). The length of the CDR3 is 15 residues. Germline V gives CDR1 LGHNA, CDR2 YNFKEQ. Trimming took 4 bases from V and 0 from J, leaving 11 bases between them.

V is TRBV6-5 and J is TRBJ2-7, with D possibly TRBD2 on 5 matching bases. V shed 0 bases and J shed 0 bases, with 12 bases lying between them. Germline V gives CDR1 MNHEY, CDR2 SVGAGI. This CDR3 contains 16 residues. The CDR3 coding sequence is TGTGCCAGCAGTTACTCATACCTGGGGAGCTCCTACGAGCAGTACTTC. Amino acid sequence: CASSYSYLGSSYEQYF.

This clone showed up just a few times. This rearrangement joins TRBV4-3 to TRBJ2-1; D tentatively fits TRBD1 or TRBD2 (5 bases each). This CDR3 is 15 amino acids long. Germline V gives CDR1 LGHNA, CDR2 YSLEER. Trimming removed 0 bases from V and 9 bases from J, with 15 bases in between. The CDR3, as DNA: TGCGCCAGCAGCCAAGAAGAGGGGATGAGATTTGAGCAGTTCTTC. It codes for CASSQEEGMRFEQFF.

The chain recombines TRBV7-2 with TRBJ1-5; D is unclear. V lost 3 bases to trimming and J lost 4 bases, with 13 bases between them. The CDR3 runs 15 residues. In germline, CDR1 is SGHTA, CDR2 FQGNSA. The CDR3: CASSFSSAVNQPQHF. CDR3 nucleotide sequence: TGTGCCAGCAGCTTCTCCAGTGCAGTAAATCAGCCCCAGCATTTT.